This T cell receptor (beta chain) derives from a study of post-analysis software for immune sequencing data (dated by TCRdb to the mid-2010s). Turning to the overall study: Relapsing-remitting, secondary progressive and progressive-relapsing multiple sclerosis were recorded as disease courses, and subtype annotation was lacking for some patients. The patient repertoires were compared against around 11 previously published healthy control repertoires obtained from donors aged roughly 6 to 28 years. A subset of samples was prepared in parallel using single-end sample barcoding, then pooled and co-amplified after Illumina adapter ligation.

The protocol used for the library was PCR. TCRdb records Illumina HiSeq 2500 as the sequencer. To reduce PCR and sequencing biases, unique molecular identifiers were built into the TCR beta cDNA libraries. Approximately 500,000 cDNA molecules were obtained per 1 to 10 million input T cells, so each molecule approximated one T cell. The patient libraries were prepared and sequenced using the same protocol as the earlier healthy control dataset. Samples belonging to the same batch were prepared together, multiplexed and sequenced on a shared HiSeq lane. In the original analysis: Raw barcoded reads were processed with MIGEC, and single-read molecular identifier groups were discarded before consensus assembly and CDR3 extraction. Clonotype tables were post-analysed with VDJtools, normalizing diversity by down-sampling all datasets to the smallest sample size. Repertoire overlap clustering matched CDR3 amino acid but not nucleotide sequences to correct batch-related cross-sample contamination. TCRdb trimmed the raw reads at Q25, called clones with MiXCR and kept productive beta chains. Every distinct CDR3 protein forms one entry, paired with its most common genes and DNA. TCRdb's processing, not the study's, gives the V and J calls here. This sample is represented by 740,000 or so distinct CDR3 sequences; 53% of them were singletons. Approximately 4.4% of the sample is held by the ten biggest clonotypes.

TCR beta repertoires were profiled from peripheral blood of more than ten young patients with multiple sclerosis to demonstrate the VDJtools post-analysis software. The multiple sclerosis patients were children and adolescents between roughly 6 and 16 years of age. On this clonotype itself: It lacks a known antigen. The record has no base qualities; no much larger clone is one base away.

The germline V and J ends show losses of 6 bases and 0 bases respectively, and no gene match explains 5 bases of the junction. The CDR3 covers 14 residues, taking in both the cysteine and the phenylalanine. Solely the CDR3 DNA is kept, with 42 bases framed from the first base. The germline V gene gives CDR1 as LGHNT and CDR2 as FRNRAP. The full study reports these points: Direct clustering with F measure showed strong co-clustering of samples prepared in the same batch, prompting a batch-effect correction. The control group was slightly older than the multiple sclerosis patient group. Normalized Chao1 diversity was significantly lower in multiple sclerosis patients than controls, suggesting substantial peripheral T-cell clonal expansion. Four to six TRBV segments, including TRBV5-6, TRBV5-1 and TRBV20-1, were significantly more frequent in patients than controls.

The receptor was isolated from a girl under 18 with multiple sclerosis. The rearranged segments are TRBV12-5 and TRBJ2-7, and 7 junctional nucleotides match TRBD1. The specimen sequenced was blood. DNA sequence: TGTGCTAGTGGCCCGGGACAGATCTCCTACGAGCAGTACTTC. The resulting protein is CASGPGQISYEQYF.